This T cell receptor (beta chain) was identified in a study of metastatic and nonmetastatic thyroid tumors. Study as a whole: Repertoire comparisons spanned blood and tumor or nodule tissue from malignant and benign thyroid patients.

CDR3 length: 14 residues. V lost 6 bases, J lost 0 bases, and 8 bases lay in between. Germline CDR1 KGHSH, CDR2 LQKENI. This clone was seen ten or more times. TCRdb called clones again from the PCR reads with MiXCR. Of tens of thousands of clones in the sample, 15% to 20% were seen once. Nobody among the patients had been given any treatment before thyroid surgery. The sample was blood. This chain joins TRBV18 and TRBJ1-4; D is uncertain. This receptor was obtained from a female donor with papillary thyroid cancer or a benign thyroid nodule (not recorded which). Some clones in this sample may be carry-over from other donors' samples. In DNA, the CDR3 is TGTGCCAGCTCGTCAACATCAACTAATGAAAAACTGTTTTTT. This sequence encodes CASSSTSTNEKLFF.